This record covers a single T cell receptor (beta chain). This entry comes from a study of cytotoxic CD8 clonotypes in ibrutinib-treated CLL. Study at large: Among the patients, about a dozen presented as relapsed/refractory and around 16 as treatment-naive; around 18 showed unmutated IGHV. Recorded responses included approximately 25 partial and 2 complete; following median about 70 months, approximately 14 stayed remitted and around 12 progressed.

V was trimmed by 5 bases and J by 4 bases, leaving 4 bases between them. The CDR3 extends over 11 amino acids. Germline V gene sequence: CDR1 MNHNS, CDR2 SASEGT. The assay was immunoSEQ multiplex PCR, and TCRdb's table has in-frame clones only and misses some. The data hold 270,000 or so clones, with approximately 76% observed a single time. This specimen consisted of PBMCs, obtained at disease progression, from a patient treated with ibrutinib. The chain employs TRBV6-1 and TRBJ2-3, with D unresolved. This clonotype originated in a human donor with chronic lymphocytic leukemia. The CDR3 loop reads CASSSPDTQYF. The CDR3 DNA sequence: TGTGCCAGCAGTTCCCCAGATACGCAGTATTTT.